The source of this T cell receptor beta chain is a study of CD8 T cells in ankylosing spondylitis. In this sample, this clonotype turned up many times. The target antigen is unknown. Germline assignment: CDR1 SGHAT and CDR2 FQNNGV. This CDR3 has 13 amino acids. V lost 5 bases and J 15 bases, leaving 20 bases between the germline ends. General study points: Disease-linked clones reportedly concentrated significantly in matched ankylosing spondylitis synovial fluid. Among TCR beta sequences, a motif of under 10 highly homologous variants appeared characteristic of ankylosing spondylitis blood. Before this, some motif variants had been reported in reactive arthritis synovial fluid and blood.

A quantitative 5'-RACE method, one with molecular barcodes, was used to make TCR beta libraries. TCRdb passed the 5' RACE reads through MiXCR, listing each CDR3 protein once. The table shows over 100,000 distinct CDR3 sequences, with approximately 10% occurring only once. The sequenced sample was blood, either unsorted or a sorted T cell fraction (not recorded which). The source is a female donor with ankylosing spondylitis or in good health (not recorded which). The rearrangement joins TRBV11-2 to TRBJ2-1; perhaps TRBD2 as D (7 bases). The CDR3 here is CASSPRAQGGSFF. CDR3 in DNA: TGTGCCAGCAGCCCAAGGGCACAGGGAGGGTCGTTCTTC.